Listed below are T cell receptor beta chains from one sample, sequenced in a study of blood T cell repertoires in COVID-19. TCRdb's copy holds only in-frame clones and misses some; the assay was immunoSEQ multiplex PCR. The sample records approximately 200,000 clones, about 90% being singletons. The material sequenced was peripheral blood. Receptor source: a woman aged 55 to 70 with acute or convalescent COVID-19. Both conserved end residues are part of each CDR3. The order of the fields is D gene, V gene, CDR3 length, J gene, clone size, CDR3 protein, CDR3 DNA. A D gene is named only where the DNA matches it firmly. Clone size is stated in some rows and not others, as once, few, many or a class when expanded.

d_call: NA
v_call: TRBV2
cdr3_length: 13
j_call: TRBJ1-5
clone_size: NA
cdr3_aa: CASSELRNQPQHF
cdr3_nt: TGTGCCAGCAGTGAACTACGGAATCAGCCCCAGCATTTT

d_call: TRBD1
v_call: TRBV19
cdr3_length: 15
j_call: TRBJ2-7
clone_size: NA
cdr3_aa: CASSPRTGASYEQYF
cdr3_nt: TGTGCCAGCTCCCCCCGGACAGGGGCCTCCTACGAGCAGTACTTC

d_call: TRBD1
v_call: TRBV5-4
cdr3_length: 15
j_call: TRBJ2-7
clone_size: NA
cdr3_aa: CASSLTGTGGYRQYF
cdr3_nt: TGTGCCAGCAGCTTGACCGGGACAGGGGGCTACCGGCAGTACTTC

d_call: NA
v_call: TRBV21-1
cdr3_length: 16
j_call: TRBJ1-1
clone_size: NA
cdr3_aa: CASSKAVPPQGTEAFF
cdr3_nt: TGTGCCAGCAGCAAAGCGGTCCCTCCGCAGGGTACTGAAGCTTTCTTT

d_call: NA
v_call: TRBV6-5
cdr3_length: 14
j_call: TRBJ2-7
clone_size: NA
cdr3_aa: CASSQYRVNYEQYF
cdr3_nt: TGTGCCAGCAGTCAATACAGGGTAAACTACGAGCAGTACTTC

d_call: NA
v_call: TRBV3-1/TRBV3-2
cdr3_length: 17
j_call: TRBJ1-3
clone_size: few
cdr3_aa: CASSQDRGRGSGNTIYF
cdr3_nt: TGTGCCAGCAGCCAAGATCGAGGGAGGGGTTCTGGAAACACCATATATTTT

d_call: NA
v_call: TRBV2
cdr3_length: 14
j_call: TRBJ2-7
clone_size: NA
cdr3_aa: CASSEQGSTYEQYF
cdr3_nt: TGTGCCAGCAGTGAACAGGGGTCAACCTACGAGCAGTACTTC

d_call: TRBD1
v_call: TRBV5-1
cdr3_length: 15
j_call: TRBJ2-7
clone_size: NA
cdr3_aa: CASSSGGTGTYEQYF
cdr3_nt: TGCGCCAGCAGTTCCGGAGGGACAGGAACATACGAGCAGTACTTC

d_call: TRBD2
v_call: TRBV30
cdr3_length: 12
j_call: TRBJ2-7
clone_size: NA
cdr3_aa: CATDGLAREQYF
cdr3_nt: TGTGCCACAGACGGACTAGCACGGGAGCAGTACTTC

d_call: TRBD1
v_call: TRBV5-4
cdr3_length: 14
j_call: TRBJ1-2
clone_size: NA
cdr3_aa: CASSSGQLNYGYTF
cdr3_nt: TGTGCCAGCAGCTCGGGACAGCTTAACTATGGCTACACCTTC

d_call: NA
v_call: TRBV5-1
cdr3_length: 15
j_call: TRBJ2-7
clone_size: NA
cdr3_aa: CASSLYPDQGYEQYF
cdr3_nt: TGCGCCAGCAGCTTGTACCCCGACCAGGGCTACGAGCAGTACTTC